Following are 5 T cell receptor beta chains from one sample sequenced in a study of blood T cells in healthy people across ages. The use of a sample-barcoded 5' primer and a J-beta primer mix characterized a second PCR of roughly 7 to 12 cycles. TCRdb reanalysed the 5' RACE reads using MiXCR and keeps one entry per CDR3 protein. This sample yields 800,000 to 950,000 distinct CDR3 sequences, of which about 48% are seen a single time; around 15% belongs to the top ten. Sequencing was performed on blood. These receptors came from a man younger than 45 in good health.

The chain has TRBV14 and TRBJ1-2, with D hard to call. The CDR3 covers 18 residues. V dropped 1 base and J dropped 6 bases, with 24 bases sitting between them. Looked up from germline, CDR1 is SGHDN and CDR2 is FVKESK. CDR3 nucleotides: TGTGCCAGCAGCCAAGGACCCCTCCTAACGCGGGGTCGGAATGGCTACACCTTC. Protein: CASSQGPLLTRGRNGYTF.

For this clonotype: Its ends do not fully match the called genes, so a read error is possible. This sequence joins TRBV11-1 and TRBJ2-6; 14 bases agree with TRBD2. The CDR3 is 22 residues long. CDR1 is SGHAT, CDR2 FQDESV, per germline (reference sequence). DNA of the CDR3: TGTACCAGCAGCTTAGAAAGGGGGACTAGCGGGGGCCCGACCTCTGGGGCCAACGTCCTGACTTTC. Residues: CTSSLERGTSGGPTSGANVLTF. The complete variable domain, with remaining parts taken from reference TRBV11-1 and TRBJ2-6, reads EAEVAQSPRYKITEKSQAVAFWCDPISGHATLYWYRQILGQGPELLVQFQDESVVDDSQLPKDRFSAERLKGVDSTLKIQPAELGDSAMYLCTSSLERGTSGGPTSGANVLTFGAGSRLTVL.

A few counts support this clonotype. This chain uses TRBV2 with TRBJ1-4, with D perhaps matching TRBD1 (5 bases). The CDR3 length is 13 residues. Trimming took 7 bases from V and 7 from J, leaving 13 bases between them. Germline V gives CDR1 SNHLY, CDR2 FYNNEI. The CDR3 here is CASNSGRREKLFF. The DNA for the CDR3 is TGTGCCAGCAATTCAGGGAGGCGTGAAAAACTGTTTTTT.

As for this clonotype: One junction end does not reproduce the germline sequence, and a read error may be involved. This sequence joins TRBV5-5 and TRBJ2-1; 11 bases are shared with TRBD1. CDR1 and CDR2 (germline): SGHKS, YYEKEE (reference sequence). CDR3 length: 15 residues. The CDR3 here is CASSSDRGQYSEQFF. In nucleotides, the CDR3 is TGTGCCAGCAGCTCGGACAGGGGGCAGTACAGTGAGCAGTTCTTC. The complete variable domain, with remaining parts taken from reference TRBV5-5 and TRBJ2-1, reads DAGVTQSPTHLIKTRGQQVTLRCSPISGHKSVSWYQQVLGQGPQFIFQYYEKEERGRGNFPDRFSARQFPNYSSELNVNALLLGDSALYLCASSSDRGQYSEQFFGPGTRLTVL.

A note on this clonotype: Being one base from a much bigger clone, this may be a read error. V is TRBV5-5 and J is TRBJ2-5, with 8 bases that match TRBD1. TRBJ2-4 explains the end of the DNA better; the J call may be wrong. There are 13 residues in the CDR3. CDR1 SGHKS and CDR2 YYEKEE come from the germline V gene (reference sequence). The DNA for the CDR3 is TGTGCCAGAAAAAGGACAGGGCCTAACATTCAGTACTTC. This gives the protein CARKRTGPNIQYF.